One and the same sample provided the 28 T cell receptor beta chains below, sequenced in a study of blood T cell repertoires in COVID-19. This table comes from immunoSEQ multiplex PCR, and its TCRdb copy is limited to in-frame clones, with some not included. Of about 190,000 clones listed, more than 85% are singletons. Sequenced material: peripheral blood. The receptors originated from a man aged 30-40 years with acute or convalescent COVID-19.

The chain recombines TRBV7-9 with TRBJ1-2, with D tentatively TRBD1 (5 bases). Germline V gives CDR1 SEHNR, CDR2 FQNEAQ (reference sequence). The CDR3 spans 14 residues. Between the trimmed V and J ends, which lost 5 bases and 3 bases, there was a span of 13 bases. The CDR3 loop is CASSPPAGYYGYTF. For the CDR3, the DNA is TGTGCCAGCAGCCCCCCAGCAGGGTACTATGGCTACACCTTC.

A single count supports this clone. The chain employs TRBV7-6 and TRBJ1-5; D is unclear. Germline V lookup: CDR1 SGHVS, CDR2 FNYEAQ. The CDR3 sequence is 15 residues long. V gave up 1 base and J gave up 3 bases, with 10 bases separating them. The chain's CDR3 is CASSLGPSINQPQHF. For the CDR3, the DNA is TGTGCCAGCAGCTTAGGGCCCAGTATCAATCAGCCCCAGCATTTT.

This chain uses TRBV27 with TRBJ2-2; no clear D gene. Trimming took 4 bases from V and 3 from J, leaving 9 bases between them. CDR3 length equals 14 residues. Germline CDR1 is MNHEY and CDR2 is SMNVEV (reference sequence). The CDR3 sequence is CASSWPGDTGELFF. The DNA of the CDR3 is TGTGCCAGCAGTTGGCCCGGAGACACCGGGGAGCTGTTTTTT.

The V call is TRBV5-8, the J call TRBJ2-7; TRBD2 matches at 14 bases. The CDR3 is 15 amino acids. Losses at the gene ends were 1 base for V and 4 bases for J; bases not matched to a gene: 1. Per germline, CDR1 SGHTS and CDR2 YDEGEE. This CDR3 reads CASSLRTSGGYEQYF. CDR3 bases: TGTGCCAGCAGCTTGAGGACTAGCGGGGGGTACGAGCAGTACTTC.

This clone came up once. The chain joins TRBV5-1 to TRBJ1-5; D is undetermined. Germline CDR1 reads SGHRS; CDR2 reads YFSETQ. The ends were cut back, 0 bases at V and 4 bases at J, with 5 bases in the middle. CDR3 length equals 13 residues. CDR3 protein: CASSLAQNQPQHF. In DNA form, the CDR3 reads TGCGCCAGCAGCTTGGCGCAGAATCAGCCCCAGCATTTT.

The gene calls are TRBV9 and TRBJ2-1; D may be TRBD1 (6 bases). This CDR3 has 15 amino acids. The ends were cut back, 2 bases at V and 8 bases at J, with 17 bases in the middle. Germline CDR1 and CDR2: SGDLS and YYNGEE. This CDR3 is CASSVGAAYGDEQFF. The DNA of the CDR3 is TGTGCCAGCAGCGTGGGGGCGGCCTACGGGGATGAGCAGTTCTTC. Full variable domain (remainder filled in from reference TRBV9 and TRBJ2-1): DSGVTQTPKHLITATGQRVTLRCSPRSGDLSVYWYQQSLDQGLQFLIQYYNGEERAKGNILERFSAQQFPDLHSELNLSSLELGDSALYFCASSVGAAYGDEQFFGPGTRLTVL.

This sequence joins TRBV19 and TRBJ1-4; no definite D call. This CDR3 contains 14 residues. Germline V lookup: CDR1 LNHDA, CDR2 SQIVND (reference sequence). With 3 bases removed from V and 7 bases from J, the gap between germline ends came to 12 bases. CDR3 region: CASSISATAEKLFF. The CDR3 region has the DNA TGTGCCAGTAGTATTTCCGCTACTGCTGAAAAACTGTTTTTT.

V usage is TRBV19 and J usage is TRBJ1-5; 7 bases line up with TRBD1. The ends lost 6 bases at V and 1 base at J; junction bases unmatched: 9. This CDR3 contains 16 residues. CDR1 and CDR2 from the germline V gene are LNHDA and SQIVND (reference sequence). The CDR3 DNA is TGTGCCAGTAGCGACAGGGCGCATCGGAGCAATCAGCCCCAGCATTTT. Amino acids: CASSDRAHRSNQPQHF.

This clone has a single count. V and J are TRBV4-1 and TRBJ1-1; 10 bases align to TRBD1. V shed 1 base and J 12 bases; nucleotides not matched to a gene: 5. The CDR3 totals 13 residues. Germline CDR1 is MGHRA and CDR2 is YSYEKL. CDR3 in amino acids: CASSQADRGLTFF. The CDR3 region has the DNA TGCGCCAGCAGCCAAGCGGACAGGGGGTTAACTTTCTTT.

This chain connects TRBV9 to TRBJ1-3, with D unresolved. CDR1 is SGDLS and CDR2 is YYNGEE in the germline V gene. The CDR3 loop spans 16 amino acids. The V end was cut by 0 bases, the J end by 0 bases, with 10 bases between. This CDR3 reads CASSVGSTFSGNTIYF. The DNA for the CDR3 is TGTGCCAGCAGCGTAGGGTCTACCTTCTCTGGAAACACCATATATTTT.

This chain links TRBV4-1 with TRBJ2-1; 9 bases align to TRBD2. The germline CDR1 and CDR2 sequences are MGHRA and YSYEKL. V lost 1 base to trimming and J lost 1 base; unmatched junction nucleotides: 5. The CDR3 is made up of 17 amino acids. The DNA of the CDR3 is TGCGCCAGCAGCCAAGCCCCCAGCGGGAGGTCCTACAATGAGCAGTTCTTC. It yields the protein CASSQAPSGRSYNEQFF.

The chain carries TRBV19 and TRBJ1-2; D is unresolved. The CDR3 consists of 14 residues. Germline V gene lookup returns CDR1 LNHDA and CDR2 SQIVND (reference sequence). V lost 5 bases and J lost 3, with 13 bases in between. The CDR3 sequence is CASSPIPPDYGYTF. CDR3 in DNA: TGTGCCAGTAGTCCAATACCGCCAGACTATGGCTACACCTTC.

The V and J genes are TRBV10-2 and TRBJ2-2, with 14 nucleotides matching TRBD2. Trimming removed 6 bases from V and 2 bases from J; junction bases left unmatched: 2. There are 16 residues in the CDR3. CDR1 is WSHSY, CDR2 SAAADI, per germline. CDR3 DNA sequence: TGCGCCAGCAGGACTAGCGGGAGGGGTAACACCGGGGAGCTGTTTTTT. Protein: CASRTSGRGNTGELFF.

The chain couples TRBV19 to TRBJ2-1; perhaps TRBD1 as D (5 bases). CDR3 length equals 14 residues. Germline V gene data show CDR1 as LNHDA and CDR2 as SQIVND (reference sequence). V lost 5 bases and J 1 base, leaving 9 bases between the germline ends. CDR3 sequence reads: CASSDAGSYNEQFF. DNA of the CDR3: TGTGCCAGTAGTGATGCAGGGTCCTACAATGAGCAGTTCTTC.

This clone has a single count. V is TRBV28 and J is TRBJ2-7; TRBD1 aligns across 7 bases. V trimming: 5 bases; J trimming: 5 bases; junction bases outside the gene matches: 6. Germline V gene data show CDR1 as MDHEN and CDR2 as SYDVKM. The CDR3 totals 13 residues. The CDR3 DNA reads as TGTGCCAGCAGTACCCGGACAGGCAACGAGCAGTACTTC. It translates to CASSTRTGNEQYF.

The V call is TRBV9, the J call TRBJ2-7; 7 positions match TRBD2. Germline CDR1 is SGDLS and CDR2 is YYNGEE. V shed 0 bases, J shed 0 bases, and the junction held 6 bases outside the gene matches. The CDR3 runs 16 residues. In nucleotides, the CDR3 is TGTGCCAGCAGCGTAGGGGGCGGGAGTCTCTCCTACGAGCAGTACTTC. Amino acids: CASSVGGGSLSYEQYF.

The gene calls are TRBV5-1 and TRBJ1-4; 7 bases agree with TRBD1. The junction had 11 bases not matched to a gene; V was cut back by 4 bases and J by 5 bases. The CDR3 consists of 16 residues. Germline V gives CDR1 SGHRS, CDR2 YFSETQ. CDR3 in amino acids: CASSPSRTGHNEKLFF. CDR3 sequence (DNA): TGCGCCAGCAGCCCCTCTCGGACAGGACACAATGAAAAACTGTTTTTT.

V is TRBV29-1 and J is TRBJ2-7, with 10 bases aligning to TRBD2. V trimming: 4 bases; J trimming: 2 bases; junction bases outside the gene matches: 14. The germline CDR1 and CDR2 sequences are SQVTM and ANQGSEA. The CDR3 length is 17 residues. The CDR3 DNA sequence: TGCAGCGTTGGGGGGCTAGCGGGAGCGAACCCTGCCTACGAGCAGTACTTC. Its translation is CSVGGLAGANPAYEQYF.

The gene calls are TRBV11-2 and TRBJ2-5; 10 bases are a match to TRBD1. This CDR3 is 17 amino acids long. Germline values: CDR1 SGHAT, CDR2 FQNNGV. V dropped 0 bases and J dropped 5; count of bases not matched to a gene: 9. The CDR3 reads CASSLDLRQGAGETQYF. The CDR3 region has the DNA TGTGCCAGCAGCTTAGACCTCCGACAGGGGGCAGGGGAGACCCAGTACTTC.

The chain is built from TRBV15 and TRBJ1-2; TRBD1 matches 7 bases. The CDR3 has 16 residues. Germline lookup yields CDR1 LNHNV and CDR2 YYDKDF (reference sequence). The junction had 11 bases not matched to a gene; V was cut back by 1 base and J by 6 bases. The CDR3 sequence is CATSRGQGVHLDGYTF. CDR3 coding DNA: TGTGCCACCAGCAGAGGGCAGGGGGTCCACTTAGATGGCTACACCTTC.

The V gene is TRBV7-8, the J gene TRBJ2-2; tentative D call: TRBD2 (5 bases). CDR3 length: 15 residues. Germline-derived CDR1 and CDR2 are SGHVS and FQNEAQ. The ends were cut back, 6 bases at V and 6 bases at J, with 17 bases in the middle. The CDR3 region is CASSRLLAEAGELFF. CDR3 sequence (DNA): TGTGCCAGCAGTAGGTTGCTAGCAGAAGCCGGGGAGCTGTTTTTT.

J is TRBJ1-2 and V is TRBV6-1, with D tentatively TRBD1 (6 bases). The germline gives CDR1 MNHNS, CDR2 SASEGT. CDR3 size: 15 residues. Deletions cut 2 bases from V and 4 bases from J, with 14 bases between. The CDR3 region is CASSEYITGSYGYTF. In nucleotides, the CDR3 is TGTGCCAGCAGTGAATACATTACAGGGAGCTATGGCTACACCTTC.

This clone has more than one count but fewer than ten. This chain joins TRBV6-5 and TRBJ2-7; 9 bases agree with TRBD1. CDR1 MNHEY and CDR2 SVGAGI come from the germline V gene. CDR3 size: 14 residues. Trimming removed 6 bases from V and 2 bases from J; junction bases left unmatched: 5. The CDR3 here is CASRFDRGAYEQYF. The CDR3 bases are TGTGCCAGCAGATTTGACAGGGGGGCCTACGAGCAGTACTTC.

The chain couples TRBV6-6 to TRBJ2-5, with 9 nucleotides matching TRBD2. CDR3 length: 14 amino acids. Germline V gene data show CDR1 as MNHNY and CDR2 as SVGAGI (reference sequence). The CDR3 region is CATERGAPGETQYF. The CDR3 nucleotides are TGTGCTACCGAGCGGGGGGCCCCCGGAGAGACCCAGTACTTC.

This rearrangement joins TRBV19 to TRBJ1-3; unclear D gene. The CDR3 is 14 amino acids. Germline values: CDR1 LNHDA, CDR2 SQIVND (reference sequence). The V gene lost 7 bases and the J gene lost 1 base, with 11 bases spanning the gap. CDR3 DNA sequence: TGTGCCAGTATCCGGTCCGCGTCTGGAAACACCATATATTTT. The encoded protein is CASIRSASGNTIYF.

This clone was seen a single time. The genes are TRBV5-1 and TRBJ1-1; D remains unclear. V lost 4 bases to trimming and J lost 5 bases, with 27 bases between them. Germline values: CDR1 SGHRS, CDR2 YFSETQ. The CDR3 runs to 18 residues. The chain's CDR3 is CASSQKHIGATGSTEAFF. The CDR3 region has the DNA TGCGCCAGCAGCCAAAAACATATAGGAGCTACGGGGAGTACTGAAGCTTTCTTT.

The gene calls are TRBV30 and TRBJ1-5; perhaps TRBD1 as D (6 bases). The CDR3 is made up of 13 amino acids. V lost 3 bases, J lost 6 bases, and 12 bases lay in between. CDR1 is GTSNPN, CDR2 SVGIG, per germline (reference sequence). CDR3 protein: CAWSRGNGQPQHF. The DNA of the CDR3 is TGTGCCTGGAGCAGGGGTAACGGTCAGCCCCAGCATTTT.

The CDR3 sequence: CASSLYPGATRGYTF. The CDR3, as DNA: TGTGCCAGCAGTTTATACCCAGGGGCCACCCGGGGCTACACCTTC. The chain recombines TRBV28 with TRBJ1-2; D may be TRBD1 (6 bases). Germline assignment: CDR1 MDHEN and CDR2 SYDVKM. Trimming took off 1 base at V and 8 bases at J, with 17 bases between the two ends. This CDR3 contains 15 residues.